The 9 T cell receptor beta chains in this list originate from one sample, sequenced in a study of cytomegalovirus exposure and HLA in healthy donors. 60 Vbeta and 13 Jbeta primers were used in PCR. The protocol was immunoSEQ multiplex PCR, while the TCRdb copy is restricted to in-frame clones and leaves out a portion. The sample contains approximately 140,000 clones, 73% of which appear only once. Sequenced: PBMCs. The origin of the receptors is a woman aged 18-30 years in good health and CMV-seronegative.

In this sample, this clone turned up once. The gene calls are TRBV27 and TRBJ2-7; a possible D gene is TRBD1 (5 bases). The V and J ends lost 2 bases and 0 bases respectively, with 5 bases between them. The CDR3 spans 13 residues. Germline assignment: CDR1 MNHEY and CDR2 SMNVEV (reference sequence). As DNA, the CDR3 is TGTGCCAGCAGTTTAAGGGGCTCCTACGAGCAGTACGTC. Protein: CASSLRGSYEQYV.

The V gene is TRBV7-2, the J gene TRBJ2-7; 7 bases match TRBD1. Germline V CDR1 and CDR2: SGHTA, FQGNSA. The CDR3 runs 14 residues. Trimming cost V 1 base and J 3 bases; bases outside gene matches: 3. The CDR3 reads CASSLDSGGYEQYV. CDR3 bases: TGTGCCAGCAGCTTAGATTCAGGGGGCTACGAGCAGTACGTC.

J is TRBJ2-7 and V is TRBV27; 8 bases map to TRBD2. Germline loops: CDR1 MNHEY, CDR2 SMNVEV (reference sequence). This CDR3 is built from 15 residues. J lost 6 bases, V lost 2 bases, and 9 bases had no gene match. In DNA form, the CDR3 reads TGTGCCAGCAGTTTAAAGTTTCCGGGACTAGTCGAGCAGTACTTC. It specifies CASSLKFPGLVEQYF.

V usage is TRBV9 and J usage is TRBJ2-3, with D possibly being TRBD2 (7 bases). The V gene's germline CDR1 is SGDLS and CDR2 YYNGEE. Between the trimmed V and J ends, which lost 5 bases and 0 bases, there was a span of 19 bases. The CDR3 covers 17 residues. Here the CDR3 DNA reads TGTGCCAGCAGTACTCGAGAGGGAGGGGGAAGCACAGATACGCAGTATTTT. It is translated as CASSTREGGGSTDTQYF. Based on the CDR3 plus reference TRBV9 and TRBJ2-3, the full variable domain is DSGVTQTPKHLITATGQRVTLRCSPRSGDLSVYWYQQSLDQGLQFLIQYYNGEERAKGNILERFSAQQFPDLHSELNLSSLELGDSALYFCASSTREGGGSTDTQYFGPGTRLTVL.

The V call is TRBV5-1, the J call TRBJ2-5, with a possible D match to TRBD1 (6 bases). There are 14 residues in the CDR3. Germline CDR1 and CDR2: SGHRS and YFSETQ. Trimming took 8 bases from V and 1 from J, leaving 15 bases between them. Here the CDR3 reads CASKTGTPQETQYF. The DNA of the CDR3 is TGCGCCAGTAAAACAGGGACGCCCCAAGAGACCCAGTACTTC.

The V gene is TRBV7-3, the J gene TRBJ2-1, with a weak D call TRBD2 (6 bases). V dropped 5 bases and J dropped 9 bases, with 14 bases sitting between them. The CDR3 is 13 residues long. From germline, CDR1 is SGHTA and CDR2 FQGTGA. Here the CDR3 DNA reads TGTGCCAGCAGCCGAAATGACGGGGGTGAGCAGTTCTTC. Protein product: CASSRNDGGEQFF.

The chain joins TRBV6-5 to TRBJ1-2; D unresolved. Trimming took off 0 bases at V and 8 bases at J, with 10 bases between the two ends. This CDR3 is built from 13 residues. Germline V gene lookup returns CDR1 MNHEY and CDR2 SVGAGI. The CDR3 spells CASSYSLDLGYTF. In DNA form, the CDR3 reads TGTGCCAGCAGTTACTCCCTGGACTTGGGCTACACCTTC.

V is TRBV4-2 and J is TRBJ1-1, with D unresolved. V was cut by 0 bases and J by 8 bases, with 7 bases left in between. In germline, CDR1 is LGHNA, CDR2 YNFKEQ. This CDR3 is 12 amino acids long. The CDR3 bases are TGTGCCAGCAGCCAAGAACCTACCGAAGCTTTCTTT. Translating gives CASSQEPTEAFF.

This clone has just a few counts. V and J are TRBV4-2 and TRBJ1-4, with 8 bases lining up with TRBD1. Unmatched junction bases numbered 3, after V lost 6 bases and J lost 6 bases. The length of the CDR3 is 13 residues. The germline V gene encodes CDR1 LGHNA and CDR2 YNFKEQ. DNA for the CDR3: TGTGCCAGCAGTGGACAGGGAGATGAAAAACTGTTTTTT. This encodes CASSGQGDEKLFF.